This T cell receptor (beta chain) comes out of a study of blood T cell repertoires in COVID-19. Study-wide context: Sources were T cells, B-cell-depleted T cells, or PBMCs; the material itself was cDNA or gDNA.

This clone has a count of ten or more. Germline V gene lookup returns CDR1 LNHDA and CDR2 SQIVND (reference sequence). V was shortened by 10 bases and J by 10 bases, with 14 bases between the two germline ends. The CDR3 length is 11 residues. Profiled with immunoSEQ multiplex PCR; TCRdb holds only in-frame clones, not every one. Seen here are just over 150,000 clones, roughly 90% observed once, and the top ten hold 6.6%. The clonotype originates from a woman between 45 and 65 years old who had recovered from COVID-19. Sequenced sample: PBMCs or T cells enriched from blood (not recorded which). The chain links TRBV19 to TRBJ2-1, with unresolved D. The CDR3, as DNA: TGTGCCACACGTCGAAGCTTGGAGCAGTTCTTC. Encoded protein: CATRRSLEQFF.